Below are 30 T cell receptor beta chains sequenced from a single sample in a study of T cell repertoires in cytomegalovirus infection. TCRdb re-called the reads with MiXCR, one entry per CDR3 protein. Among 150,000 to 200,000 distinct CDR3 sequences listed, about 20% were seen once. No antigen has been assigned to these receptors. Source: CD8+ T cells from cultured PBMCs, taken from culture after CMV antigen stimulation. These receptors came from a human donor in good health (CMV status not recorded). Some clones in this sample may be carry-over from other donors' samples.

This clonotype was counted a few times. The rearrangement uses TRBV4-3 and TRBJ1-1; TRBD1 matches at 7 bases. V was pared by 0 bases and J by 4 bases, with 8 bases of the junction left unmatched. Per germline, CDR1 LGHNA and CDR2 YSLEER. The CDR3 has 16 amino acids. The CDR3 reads CASSQEYRDRVTEAFF. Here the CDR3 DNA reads TGCGCCAGCAGCCAAGAATATCGTGACAGGGTCACTGAAGCTTTCTTT.

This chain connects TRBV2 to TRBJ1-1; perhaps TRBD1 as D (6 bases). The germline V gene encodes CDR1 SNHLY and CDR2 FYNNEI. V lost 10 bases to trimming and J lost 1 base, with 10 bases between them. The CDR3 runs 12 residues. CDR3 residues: CATLGGNTEAFF. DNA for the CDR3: TGTGCCACTCTAGGGGGGAACACTGAAGCTTTCTTT.

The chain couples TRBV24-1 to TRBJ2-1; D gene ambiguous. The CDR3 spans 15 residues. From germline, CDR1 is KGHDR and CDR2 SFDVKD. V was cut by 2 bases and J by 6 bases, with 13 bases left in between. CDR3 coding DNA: TGTGCCACCAGTGATTGGGCCGGGCCAGGCAATGAGCAGTTCTTC. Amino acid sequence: CATSDWAGPGNEQFF.

CDR3 coding DNA: TGTGCCAGCAGTGTGGACAGACTCACCTACGAGCAGTACTTC. Protein sequence: CASSVDRLTYEQYF. The chain recombines TRBV6-1 with TRBJ2-7, with D perhaps matching TRBD1 (6 bases). Germline lookup yields CDR1 MNHNS and CDR2 SASEGT. Trimming stripped 4 bases from V and 2 bases from J, with 12 bases between. There are 14 residues in the CDR3.

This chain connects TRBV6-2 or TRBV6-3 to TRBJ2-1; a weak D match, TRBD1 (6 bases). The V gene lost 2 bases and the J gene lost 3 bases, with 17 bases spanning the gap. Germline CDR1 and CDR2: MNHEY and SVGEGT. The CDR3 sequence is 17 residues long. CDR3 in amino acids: CASSYDRRQGRYNEQFF. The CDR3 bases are TGTGCCAGCAGTTACGATCGTAGGCAGGGGCGCTACAATGAGCAGTTCTTC.

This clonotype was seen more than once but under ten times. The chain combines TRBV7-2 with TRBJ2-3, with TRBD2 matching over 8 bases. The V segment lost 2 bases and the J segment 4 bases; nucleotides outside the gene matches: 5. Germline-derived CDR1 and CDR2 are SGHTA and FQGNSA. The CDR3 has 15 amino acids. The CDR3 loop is CASSLIGGESDTQYF. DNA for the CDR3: TGTGCCAGCAGCTTAATCGGGGGGGAGTCAGATACGCAGTATTTT.

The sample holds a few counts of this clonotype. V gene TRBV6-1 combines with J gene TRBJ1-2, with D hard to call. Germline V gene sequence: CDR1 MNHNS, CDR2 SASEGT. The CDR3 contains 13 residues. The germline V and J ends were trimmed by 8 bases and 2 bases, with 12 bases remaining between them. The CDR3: CASSTELNYGYTF. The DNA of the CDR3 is TGTGCCAGCTCTACGGAGTTAAACTATGGCTACACCTTC.

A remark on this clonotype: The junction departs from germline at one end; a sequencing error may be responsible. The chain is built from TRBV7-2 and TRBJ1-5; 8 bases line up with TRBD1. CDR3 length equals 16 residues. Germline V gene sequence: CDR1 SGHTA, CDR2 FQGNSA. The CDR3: CASGLPGQGGNQPQHF. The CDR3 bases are TGTGCCAGCGGCTTACCTGGACAGGGTGGGAATCAGCCCCAGCATTTT.

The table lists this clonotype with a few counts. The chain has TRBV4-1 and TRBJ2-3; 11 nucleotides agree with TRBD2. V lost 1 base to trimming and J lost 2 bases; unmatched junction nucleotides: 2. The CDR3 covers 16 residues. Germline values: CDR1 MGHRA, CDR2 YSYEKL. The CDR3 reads CASSQGSGGATDTQYF. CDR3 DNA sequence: TGCGCCAGCAGCCAAGGTAGCGGGGGGGCCACAGATACGCAGTATTTT.

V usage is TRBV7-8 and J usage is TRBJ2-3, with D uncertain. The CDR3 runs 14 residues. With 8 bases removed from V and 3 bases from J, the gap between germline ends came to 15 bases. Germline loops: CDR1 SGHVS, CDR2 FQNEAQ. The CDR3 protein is CASSSRMGTDTQYF. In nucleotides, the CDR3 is TGTGCCAGCTCTTCTAGAATGGGGACAGATACGCAGTATTTT.

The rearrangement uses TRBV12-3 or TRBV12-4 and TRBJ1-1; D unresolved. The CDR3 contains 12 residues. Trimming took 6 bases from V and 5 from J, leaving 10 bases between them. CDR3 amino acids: CASRKGGTEAFF. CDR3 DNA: TGTGCCAGCAGGAAGGGTGGGACTGAAGCTTTCTTT.

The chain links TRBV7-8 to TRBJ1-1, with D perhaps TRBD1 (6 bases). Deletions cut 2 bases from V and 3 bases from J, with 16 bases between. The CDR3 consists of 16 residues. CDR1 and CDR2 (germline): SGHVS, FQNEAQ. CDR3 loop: CASSLSGVFEDTEAFF. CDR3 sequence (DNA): TGTGCCAGCAGCTTATCAGGGGTTTTTGAGGACACTGAAGCTTTCTTT.

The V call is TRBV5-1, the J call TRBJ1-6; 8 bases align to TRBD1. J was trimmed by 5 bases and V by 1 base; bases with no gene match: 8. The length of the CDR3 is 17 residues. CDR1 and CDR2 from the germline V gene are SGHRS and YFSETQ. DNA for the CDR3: TGCGCCAGCAGCTTGTGGGGTGTGGACAGGGATAATTCACCCCTCCACTTT. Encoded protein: CASSLWGVDRDNSPLHF. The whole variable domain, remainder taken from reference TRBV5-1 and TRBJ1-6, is KAGVTQTPRYLIKTRGQQVTLSCSPISGHRSVSWYQQTPGQGLQFLFEYFSETQRNKGNFPGRFSGRQFSNSRSEMNVSTLELGDSALYLCASSLWGVDRDNSPLHFGNGTRLTVT.

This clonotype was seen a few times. The CDR3 loop is CASSLTGERTGRGTDTQYF. The CDR3 bases are TGTGCCAGCAGCTTGACAGGGGAGAGGACCGGGCGGGGCACAGATACGCAGTATTTT. The gene calls are TRBV7-6 and TRBJ2-3; 8 bases line up with TRBD1. The CDR3 extends over 19 amino acids. CDR1 and CDR2 (germline): SGHVS, FNYEAQ. Losses at the gene ends were 3 bases for V and 1 base for J; bases not matched to a gene: 15.

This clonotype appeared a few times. The CDR3 DNA follows: TGTGCCAGCAGCTCCCGACTAGCGGGGGGGCCGACTGGGGAGCTGTTTTTT. This gives the protein CASSSRLAGGPTGELFF. This chain links TRBV7-2 with TRBJ2-2, with 14 bases that match TRBD2. Germline V CDR1 and CDR2: SGHTA, FQGNSA. This CDR3 comprises 17 residues. Unmatched junction bases numbered 9, after V lost 4 bases and J lost 8 bases.

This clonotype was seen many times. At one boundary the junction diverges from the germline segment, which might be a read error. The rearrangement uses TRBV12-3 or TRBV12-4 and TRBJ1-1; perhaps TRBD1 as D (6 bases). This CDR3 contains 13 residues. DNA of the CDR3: TGTGCCAGCAGCTTAGGCAGGGGAACTGAAGCTTTCTTT. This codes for CASSLGRGTEAFF.

The DNA for the CDR3 is TGTGCCAGCAGGCCGGACAGGGACACCGGGGAGCTGTTTTTT. It is translated as CASRPDRDTGELFF. The J gene is TRBJ2-2, the V gene TRBV2; TRBD1 matches at 8 bases. V trimming: 6 bases; J trimming: 3 bases; junction bases outside the gene matches: 3. The CDR3 length is 14 residues. The germline V gene encodes CDR1 SNHLY and CDR2 FYNNEI.

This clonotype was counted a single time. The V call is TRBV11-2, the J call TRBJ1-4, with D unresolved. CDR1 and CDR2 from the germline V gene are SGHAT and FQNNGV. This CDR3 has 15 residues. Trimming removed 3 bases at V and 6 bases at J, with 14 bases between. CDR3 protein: CASSLTYWTDEKLFF. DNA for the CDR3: TGTGCCAGCAGCTTGACCTACTGGACCGATGAAAAACTGTTTTTT.

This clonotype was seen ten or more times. The CDR3 DNA reads TGTGCCAGCCATCCCCTTAGCGGGGGGACTAGCACAGATACGCAGTATTTT. It yields the protein CASHPLSGGTSTDTQYF. V usage is TRBV6-2 or TRBV6-3 and J usage is TRBJ2-3; 10 bases line up with TRBD2. Germline loops: CDR1 MNHEY, CDR2 SVGEGT. With V trimmed by 8 bases and J by 0 bases, 11 bases remained unmatched. The CDR3 spans 17 residues.

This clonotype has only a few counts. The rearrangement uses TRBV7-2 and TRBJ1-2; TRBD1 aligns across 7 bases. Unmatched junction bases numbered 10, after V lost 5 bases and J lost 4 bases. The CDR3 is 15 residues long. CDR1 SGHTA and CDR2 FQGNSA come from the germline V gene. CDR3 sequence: CASSTGQAWLYGYTF. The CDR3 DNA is TGTGCCAGCAGCACCGGACAGGCCTGGCTCTATGGCTACACCTTC.

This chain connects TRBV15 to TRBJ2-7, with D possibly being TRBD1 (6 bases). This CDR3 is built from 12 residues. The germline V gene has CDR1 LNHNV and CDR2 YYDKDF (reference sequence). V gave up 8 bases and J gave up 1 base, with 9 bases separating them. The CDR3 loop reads CATGTTSYEQYF. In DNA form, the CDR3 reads TGTGCCACCGGGACAACATCCTACGAGCAGTACTTC. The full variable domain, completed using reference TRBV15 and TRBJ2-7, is DAMVIQNPRYQVTQFGKPVTLSCSQTLNHNVMYWYQQKSSQAPKLLFHYYDKDFNNEADTPDNFQSRRPNTSFCFLDIRSPGLGDTAMYLCATGTTSYEQYFGPGTRLTVT.

CDR3 residues: CASSKGTYDQPQHF. CDR3 nucleotides: TGTGCCAGCAGTAAGGGGACCTATGATCAGCCCCAGCATTTT. This chain uses TRBV5-6 with TRBJ1-5; TRBD1 might be the D (5 bases). Germline V lookup: CDR1 SGHDT, CDR2 YYEEEE. With 5 bases removed from V and 5 bases from J, the gap between germline ends came to 14 bases. The CDR3 has 14 amino acids.

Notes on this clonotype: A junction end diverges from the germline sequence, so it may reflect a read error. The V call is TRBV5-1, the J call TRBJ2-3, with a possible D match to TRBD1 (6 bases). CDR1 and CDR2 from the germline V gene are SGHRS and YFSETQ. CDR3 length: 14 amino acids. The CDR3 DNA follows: TGCGCCGGCAGCCGCAGGGGTGGCACAGATACGCAGTATTTT. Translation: CAGSRRGGTDTQYF. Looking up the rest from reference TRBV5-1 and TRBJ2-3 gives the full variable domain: KAGVTQTPRYLIKTRGQQVTLSCSPISGHRSVSWYQQTPGQGLQFLFEYFSETQRNKGNFPGRFSGRQFSNSRSEMNVSTLELGDSALYLCAGSRRGGTDTQYFGPGTRLTVL.

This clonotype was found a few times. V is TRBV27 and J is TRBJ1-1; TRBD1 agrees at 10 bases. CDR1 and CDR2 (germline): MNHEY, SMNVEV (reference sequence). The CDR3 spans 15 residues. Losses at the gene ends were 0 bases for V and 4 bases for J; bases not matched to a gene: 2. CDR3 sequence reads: CASSLSGDRGTEAFF. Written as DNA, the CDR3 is TGTGCCAGCAGTTTATCGGGGGACAGGGGCACTGAAGCTTTCTTT.

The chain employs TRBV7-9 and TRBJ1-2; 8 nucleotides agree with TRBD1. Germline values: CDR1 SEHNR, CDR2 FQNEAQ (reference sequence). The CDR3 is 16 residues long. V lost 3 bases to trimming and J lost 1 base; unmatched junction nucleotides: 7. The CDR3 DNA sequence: TGTGCCAGCAGCTTTATCGGACAGGGCGGTAACTATGGCTACACCTTC. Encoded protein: CASSFIGQGGNYGYTF.

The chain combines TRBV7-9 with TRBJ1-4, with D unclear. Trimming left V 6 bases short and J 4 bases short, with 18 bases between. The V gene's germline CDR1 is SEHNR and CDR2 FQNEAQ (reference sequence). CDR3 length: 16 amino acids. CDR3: CASRSRAGEDNEKLFF. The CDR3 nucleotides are TGTGCCAGCAGATCTCGGGCTGGGGAGGATAATGAAAAACTGTTTTTT. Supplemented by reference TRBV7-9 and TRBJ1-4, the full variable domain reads DTGVSQNPRHKITKRGQNVTFRCDPISEHNRLYWYRQTLGQGPEFLTYFQNEAQLEKSRLLSDRFSAERPKGSFSTLEIQRTEQGDSAMYLCASRSRAGEDNEKLFFGSGTQLSVL.

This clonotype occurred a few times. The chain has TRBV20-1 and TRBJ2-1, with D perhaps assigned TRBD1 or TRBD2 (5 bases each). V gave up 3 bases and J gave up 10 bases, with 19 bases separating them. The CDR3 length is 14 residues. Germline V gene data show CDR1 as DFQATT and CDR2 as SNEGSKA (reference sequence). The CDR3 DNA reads TGCAGTGCTAGGCATACCACCGGGGCCAGGGAGCAGTTCTTC. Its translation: CSARHTTGAREQFF.

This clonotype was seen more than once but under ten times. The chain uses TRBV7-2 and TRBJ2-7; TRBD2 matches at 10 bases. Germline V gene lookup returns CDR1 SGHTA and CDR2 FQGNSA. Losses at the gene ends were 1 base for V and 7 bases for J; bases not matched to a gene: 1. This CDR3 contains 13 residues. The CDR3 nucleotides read TGTGCCAGCAGCTTAGTGACTAGCGGGGAGCAGTACTTC. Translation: CASSLVTSGEQYF.

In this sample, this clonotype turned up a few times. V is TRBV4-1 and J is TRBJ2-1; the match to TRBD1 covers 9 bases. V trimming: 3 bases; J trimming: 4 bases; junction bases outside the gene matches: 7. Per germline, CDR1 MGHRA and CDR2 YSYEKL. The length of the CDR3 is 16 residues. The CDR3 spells CASSQAEGQGYNEQFF. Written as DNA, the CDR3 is TGCGCCAGCAGCCAGGCGGAGGGACAGGGATACAATGAGCAGTTCTTC.

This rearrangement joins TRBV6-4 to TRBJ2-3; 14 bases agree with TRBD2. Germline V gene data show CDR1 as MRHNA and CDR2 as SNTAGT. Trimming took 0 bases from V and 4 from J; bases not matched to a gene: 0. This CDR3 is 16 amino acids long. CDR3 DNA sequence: TGTGCCAGCAGTGACTCGACTAGCGGGGGGGCAGATACGCAGTATTTT. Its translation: CASSDSTSGGADTQYF.